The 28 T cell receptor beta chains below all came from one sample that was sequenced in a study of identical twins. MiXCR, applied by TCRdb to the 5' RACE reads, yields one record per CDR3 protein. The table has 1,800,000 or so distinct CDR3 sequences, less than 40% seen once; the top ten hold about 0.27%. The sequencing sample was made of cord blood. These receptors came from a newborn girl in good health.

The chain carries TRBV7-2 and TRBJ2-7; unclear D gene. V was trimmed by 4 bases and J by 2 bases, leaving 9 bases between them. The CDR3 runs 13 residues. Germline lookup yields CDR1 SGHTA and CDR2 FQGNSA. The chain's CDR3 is CASSYSAAYEQYF. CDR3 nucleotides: TGTGCCAGCAGCTACAGCGCGGCCTACGAGCAGTACTTC.

DNA for the CDR3: TGTGCCAGCATGGAGCACAATCCTAGCACAGATACGCAGTATTTT. Protein: CASMEHNPSTDTQYF. V gene TRBV6-5 combines with J gene TRBJ2-3; D not resolved. This CDR3 comprises 15 residues. The V end was cut by 7 bases, the J end by 0 bases, with 14 bases between. Germline assignment: CDR1 MNHEY and CDR2 SVGAGI.

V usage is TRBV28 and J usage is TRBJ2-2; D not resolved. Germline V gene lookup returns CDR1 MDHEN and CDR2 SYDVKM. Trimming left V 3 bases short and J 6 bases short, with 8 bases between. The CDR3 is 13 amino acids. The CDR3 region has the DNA TGTGCCAGCAGTTTTGAGTTCGCCGGGGAGCTGTTTTTT. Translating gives CASSFEFAGELFF.

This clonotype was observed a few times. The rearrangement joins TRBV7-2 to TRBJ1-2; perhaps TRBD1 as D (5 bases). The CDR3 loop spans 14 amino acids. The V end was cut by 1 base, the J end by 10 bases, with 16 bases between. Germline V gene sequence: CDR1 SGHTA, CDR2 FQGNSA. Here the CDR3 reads CASSLVGVSRAYTF. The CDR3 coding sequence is TGTGCCAGCAGCTTAGTAGGGGTCTCAAGAGCCTACACCTTC.

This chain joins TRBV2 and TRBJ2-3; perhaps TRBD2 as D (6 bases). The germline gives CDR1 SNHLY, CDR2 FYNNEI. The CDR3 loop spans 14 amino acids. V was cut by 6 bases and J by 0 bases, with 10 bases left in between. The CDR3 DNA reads TGTGCCAGCAGGGGACTGGCTAGCACAGATACGCAGTATTTT. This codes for CASRGLASTDTQYF.

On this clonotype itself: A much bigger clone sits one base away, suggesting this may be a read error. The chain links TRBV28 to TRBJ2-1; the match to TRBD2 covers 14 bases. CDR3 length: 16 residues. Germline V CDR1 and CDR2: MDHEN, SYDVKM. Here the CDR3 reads CARSSSRLAGGNEQFF. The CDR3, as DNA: TGTGCCAGAAGTTCATCGAGACTAGCGGGAGGGAATGAGCAGTTCTTC.

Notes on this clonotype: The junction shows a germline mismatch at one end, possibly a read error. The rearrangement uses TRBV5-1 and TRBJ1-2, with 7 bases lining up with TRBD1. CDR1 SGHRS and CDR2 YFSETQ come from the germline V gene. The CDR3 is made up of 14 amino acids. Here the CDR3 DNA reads TGCGCCAGCAGCCTGACAGGGTCCCTCTATGACTACACCTTC. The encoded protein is CASSLTGSLYDYTF. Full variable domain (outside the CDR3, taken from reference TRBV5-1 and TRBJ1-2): KAGVTQTPRYLIKTRGQQVTLSCSPISGHRSVSWYQQTPGQGLQFLFEYFSETQRNKGNFPGRFSGRQFSNSRSEMNVSTLELGDSALYLCASSLTGSLYDYTFGSGTRLTVV.

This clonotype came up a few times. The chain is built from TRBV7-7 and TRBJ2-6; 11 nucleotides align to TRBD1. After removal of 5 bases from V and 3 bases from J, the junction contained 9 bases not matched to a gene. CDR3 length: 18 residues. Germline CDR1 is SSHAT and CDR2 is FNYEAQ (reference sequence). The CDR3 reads CASSPWTGGYGGANVLTF. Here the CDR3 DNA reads TGTGCCAGCAGCCCATGGACAGGGGGCTACGGTGGGGCCAACGTCCTGACTTTC.

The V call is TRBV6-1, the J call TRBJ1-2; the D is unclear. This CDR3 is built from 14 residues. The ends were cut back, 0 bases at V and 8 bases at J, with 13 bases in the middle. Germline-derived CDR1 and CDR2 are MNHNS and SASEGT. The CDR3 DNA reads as TGTGCCAGCAGTGAAGCGCCGTCCCTTTGGGGCTACACCTTC. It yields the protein CASSEAPSLWGYTF.

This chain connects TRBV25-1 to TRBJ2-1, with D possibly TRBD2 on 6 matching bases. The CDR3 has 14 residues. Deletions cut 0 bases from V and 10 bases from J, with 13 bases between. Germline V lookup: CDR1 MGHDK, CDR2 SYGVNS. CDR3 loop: CASSEYVGAGEQFF. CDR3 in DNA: TGTGCCAGCAGTGAATATGTCGGCGCGGGGGAGCAGTTCTTC.

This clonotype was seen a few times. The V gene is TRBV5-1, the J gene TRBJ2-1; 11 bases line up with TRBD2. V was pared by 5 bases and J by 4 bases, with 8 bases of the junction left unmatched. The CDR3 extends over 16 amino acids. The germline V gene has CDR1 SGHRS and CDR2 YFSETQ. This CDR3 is CASRFIAGGPYNEQFF. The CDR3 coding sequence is TGCGCCAGCAGATTTATAGCGGGGGGGCCATACAATGAGCAGTTCTTC.

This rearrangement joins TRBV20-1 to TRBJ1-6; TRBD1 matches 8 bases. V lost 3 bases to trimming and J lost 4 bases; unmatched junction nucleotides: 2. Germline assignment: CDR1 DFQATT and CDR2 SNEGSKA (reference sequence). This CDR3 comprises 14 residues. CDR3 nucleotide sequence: TGCAGTGCTAGCGGACAGGGATATAATTCACCCCTCCACTTT. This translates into CSASGQGYNSPLHF.

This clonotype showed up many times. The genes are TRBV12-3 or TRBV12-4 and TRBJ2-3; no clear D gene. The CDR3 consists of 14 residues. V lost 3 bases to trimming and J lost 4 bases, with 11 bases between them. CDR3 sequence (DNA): TGTGCCAGCAGTTTTAAACAGCCCCCAGATACGCAGTATTTT. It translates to CASSFKQPPDTQYF.

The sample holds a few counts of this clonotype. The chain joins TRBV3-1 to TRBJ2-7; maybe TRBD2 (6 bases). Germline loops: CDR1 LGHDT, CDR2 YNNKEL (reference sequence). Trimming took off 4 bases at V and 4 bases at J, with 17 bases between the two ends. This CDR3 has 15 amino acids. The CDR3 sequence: CASSPRGLSLYEQYF. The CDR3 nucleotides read TGTGCCAGCAGCCCAAGGGGACTCTCTTTATACGAGCAGTACTTC.

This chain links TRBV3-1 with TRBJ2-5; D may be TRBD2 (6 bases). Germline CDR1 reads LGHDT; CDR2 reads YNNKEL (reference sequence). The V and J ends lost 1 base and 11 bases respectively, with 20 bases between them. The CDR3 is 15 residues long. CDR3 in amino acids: CASSQGSRGRYEQYF. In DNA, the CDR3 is TGTGCCAGCAGCCAAGGTAGTCGAGGGAGGTATGAGCAGTACTTC.

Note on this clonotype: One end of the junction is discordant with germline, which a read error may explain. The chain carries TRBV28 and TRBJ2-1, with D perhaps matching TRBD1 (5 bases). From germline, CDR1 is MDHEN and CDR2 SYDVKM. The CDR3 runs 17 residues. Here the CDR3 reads CTSSLLYFRGQGNEQFF. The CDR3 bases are TGTACCAGCAGTTTATTATACTTTAGAGGACAAGGGAATGAGCAGTTCTTC.

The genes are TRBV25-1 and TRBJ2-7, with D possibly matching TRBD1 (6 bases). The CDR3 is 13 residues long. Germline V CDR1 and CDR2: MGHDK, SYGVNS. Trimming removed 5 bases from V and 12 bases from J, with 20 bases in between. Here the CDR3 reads CASSSPGWGRRYF. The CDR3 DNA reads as TGTGCCAGCAGTTCACCCGGATGGGGGCGTCGGTACTTC.

In DNA, the CDR3 is TGTGCCAGCGAAACGACAGGGAGCTCCTACAATGAGCAGTTCTTC. This sequence encodes CASETTGSSYNEQFF. V usage is TRBV19 and J usage is TRBJ2-1; 7 nucleotides match TRBD1. Losses at the gene ends were 9 bases for V and 0 bases for J; bases not matched to a gene: 8. The germline V gene encodes CDR1 LNHDA and CDR2 SQIVND (reference sequence). There are 15 residues in the CDR3.

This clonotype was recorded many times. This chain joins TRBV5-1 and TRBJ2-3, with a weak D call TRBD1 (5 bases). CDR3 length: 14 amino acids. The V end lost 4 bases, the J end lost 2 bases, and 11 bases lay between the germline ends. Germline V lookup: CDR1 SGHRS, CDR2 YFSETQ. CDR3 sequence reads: CASSIQGNTDTQYF. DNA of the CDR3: TGCGCCAGCAGCATCCAGGGTAACACAGATACGCAGTATTTT.

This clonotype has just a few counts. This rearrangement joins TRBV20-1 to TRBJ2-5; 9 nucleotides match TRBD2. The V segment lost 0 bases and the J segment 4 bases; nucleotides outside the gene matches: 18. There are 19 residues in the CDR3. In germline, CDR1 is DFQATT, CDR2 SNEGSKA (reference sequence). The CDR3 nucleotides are TGCAGTGCTAGAGAAAGGCAGTTTAGACTAGCGGTGAGAGGAGAGACCCAGTACTTC. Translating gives CSARERQFRLAVRGETQYF.

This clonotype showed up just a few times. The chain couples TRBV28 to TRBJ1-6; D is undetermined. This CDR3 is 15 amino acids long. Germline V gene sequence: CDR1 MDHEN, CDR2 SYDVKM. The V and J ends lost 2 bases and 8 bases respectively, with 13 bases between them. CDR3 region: CASSLLGRRDSPLHF. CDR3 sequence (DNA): TGTGCCAGCAGTTTACTGGGCAGGAGGGATTCACCCCTCCACTTT.

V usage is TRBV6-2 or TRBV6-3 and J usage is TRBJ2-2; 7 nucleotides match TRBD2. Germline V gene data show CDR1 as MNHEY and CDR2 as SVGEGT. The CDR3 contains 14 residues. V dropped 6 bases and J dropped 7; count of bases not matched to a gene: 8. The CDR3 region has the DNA TGTGCCAGCAGGCGACTAGCCGAAGGCGGGGAGCTGTTTTTT. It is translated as CASRRLAEGGELFF.

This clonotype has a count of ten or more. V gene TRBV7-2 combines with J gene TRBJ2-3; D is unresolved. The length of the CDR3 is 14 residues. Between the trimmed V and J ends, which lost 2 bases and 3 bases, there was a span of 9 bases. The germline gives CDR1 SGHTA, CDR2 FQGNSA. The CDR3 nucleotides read TGTGCCAGCAGCTTATCCCTAGTAACAGATACGCAGTATTTT. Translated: CASSLSLVTDTQYF.

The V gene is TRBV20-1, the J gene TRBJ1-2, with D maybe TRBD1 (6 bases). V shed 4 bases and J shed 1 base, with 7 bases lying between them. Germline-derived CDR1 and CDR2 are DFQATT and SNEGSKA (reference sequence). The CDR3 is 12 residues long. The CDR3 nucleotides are TGCAGTGCTAACAGGGATAACTATGGCTACACCTTC. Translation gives CSANRDNYGYTF.

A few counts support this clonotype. The CDR3 loop is CASSLRQGEETQYF. The CDR3 DNA sequence: TGTGCCAGCAGCCTTCGACAAGGGGAAGAGACCCAGTACTTC. The chain recombines TRBV3-1 with TRBJ2-5; weak D call: TRBD1 (5 bases). CDR3 length: 14 amino acids. V was pared by 4 bases and J by 3 bases, with 12 bases between. Looked up from germline, CDR1 is LGHDT and CDR2 is YNNKEL (reference sequence).

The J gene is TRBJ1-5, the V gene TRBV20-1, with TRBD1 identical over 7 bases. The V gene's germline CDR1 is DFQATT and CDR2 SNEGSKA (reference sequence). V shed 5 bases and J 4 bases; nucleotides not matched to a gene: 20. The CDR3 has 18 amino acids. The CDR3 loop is CSALPPGQNFLLNQPQHF. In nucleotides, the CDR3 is TGCAGTGCTCTCCCCCCGGGACAGAACTTTCTCCTAAATCAGCCCCAGCATTTT.

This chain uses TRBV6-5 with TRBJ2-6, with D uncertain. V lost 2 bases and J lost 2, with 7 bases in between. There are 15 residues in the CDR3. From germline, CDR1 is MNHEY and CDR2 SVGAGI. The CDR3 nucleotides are TGTGCCAGCAGTTACCTTACCGCTGGGGCCAACGTCCTGACTTTC. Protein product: CASSYLTAGANVLTF.

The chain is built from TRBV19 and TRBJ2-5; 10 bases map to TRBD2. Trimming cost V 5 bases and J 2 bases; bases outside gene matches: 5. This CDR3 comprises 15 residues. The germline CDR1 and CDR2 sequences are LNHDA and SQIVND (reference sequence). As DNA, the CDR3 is TGTGCCAGTAGTGCCGAGCGGGAGGGACAAGAGACCCAGTACTTC. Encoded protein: CASSAEREGQETQYF.